A single sample gave rise to the 24 T cell receptor beta chains below, sequenced in a study of TIL therapy for anti-PD-1-resistant metastatic lung cancer (dated by TCRdb to the early 2020s). Read against the paper, the sample's time point label means: pre-treatment sample, taken before nivolumab and TIL therapy. The baseline tumor samples, taken from the same resection that was used to grow TIL, were excised metastases, most often pleural nodules or supraclavicular lymph nodes. The immunoSEQ v3 hsTCRB kit was used to amplify TCR beta CDR3 regions from genomic DNA through bias-controlled multiplex PCR. Imported from immuneACCESS, the table was reduced by TCRdb to in-frame sequences with V and J called. These copies leave out some clones; in studies compared against another copy, an unresolved V gene accounts for under half, and the cause of the remainder is not known. Within this sample are around 100,000 clones, with about two thirds of them counted one time only. Of the sample, about 10% falls within the top ten clones.

Here the sequenced sample was tumor tissue, taken at baseline. These receptors all come from a person between 25 and 79 years old with non-small cell lung cancer.

The table lists this clone with a few counts. The V gene is TRBV30, the J gene TRBJ1-5; tentatively, D is TRBD1 (6 bases). Germline assignment: CDR1 GTSNPN and CDR2 SVGIG (reference sequence). CDR3 length: 13 amino acids. V was shortened by 3 bases and J by 4 bases, with 10 bases between the two germline ends. The CDR3 protein is CAWSLGGNQPQHF. Here the CDR3 DNA reads TGTGCCTGGAGCCTAGGGGGGAATCAGCCCCAGCATTTT.

The gene calls are TRBV5-1 and TRBJ2-2; the match to TRBD1 covers 11 bases. Germline CDR1 and CDR2: SGHRS and YFSETQ. This CDR3 comprises 15 residues. V gave up 7 bases and J gave up 2 bases; unmatched junction bases: 4. The CDR3: CASEGTGGNTGELFF. The CDR3 DNA reads as TGCGCCAGCGAAGGGACAGGGGGTAACACCGGGGAGCTGTTTTTT.

This clone was detected only once. This chain joins TRBV4-3 and TRBJ2-6, with D uncertain. The V end was cut by 4 bases, the J end by 0 bases, with 10 bases between. This CDR3 has 16 residues. Germline V gives CDR1 LGHNA, CDR2 YSLEER. CDR3 DNA: TGCGCCAGCAGCCCGACAAGGAGCTCTGGGGCCAACGTCCTGACTTTC. Translated, it gives CASSPTRSSGANVLTF.

The chain carries TRBV11-2 and TRBJ2-7; possibly TRBD1 or TRBD2 for D (5 bases each). The CDR3 spans 15 residues. V was clipped by 4 bases and J by 3 bases, with 16 bases between them. Germline V CDR1 and CDR2: SGHAT, FQNNGV. CDR3 amino acids: CASSWDHGTLYEQYF. The CDR3 DNA reads as TGTGCCAGCAGCTGGGATCACGGGACCCTCTACGAGCAGTACTTC.

V and J are TRBV2 and TRBJ1-1, with D perhaps TRBD1 (5 bases). The germline CDR1 and CDR2 sequences are SNHLY and FYNNEI. The germline V and J ends were trimmed by 2 bases and 3 bases, with 13 bases remaining between them. There are 15 residues in the CDR3. The CDR3 sequence is CASSELKQEYTEAFF. As DNA, the CDR3 is TGTGCCAGCAGTGAACTCAAACAGGAGTACACTGAAGCTTTCTTT.

The chain has TRBV6-5 and TRBJ2-7; 9 bases are a match to TRBD1. Unmatched junction bases numbered 11, after V lost 10 bases and J lost 1 base. The length of the CDR3 is 15 residues. Germline V lookup: CDR1 MNHEY, CDR2 SVGAGI. CDR3 DNA sequence: TGTGCCACCGGACCCCGGACAGGGGTGTCCTACGAGCAGTACTTC. This gives the protein CATGPRTGVSYEQYF.

This clone was counted between two and nine times. The V gene is TRBV5-1, the J gene TRBJ2-1, with D perhaps given as TRBD1 or TRBD2 (6 bases each). The CDR3 spans 15 residues. Germline V CDR1 and CDR2: SGHRS, YFSETQ. Trimming shortened V by 4 bases and J by 3 bases, and 14 bases separated the two germline ends. The CDR3 is CASSGGRVVYNEQFF. The CDR3 nucleotides read TGCGCCAGCAGCGGGGGGCGAGTAGTCTACAATGAGCAGTTCTTC. Looking up the rest from reference TRBV5-1 and TRBJ2-1 gives the full variable domain: KAGVTQTPRYLIKTRGQQVTLSCSPISGHRSVSWYQQTPGQGLQFLFEYFSETQRNKGNFPGRFSGRQFSNSRSEMNVSTLELGDSALYLCASSGGRVVYNEQFFGPGTRLTVL.

V gene TRBV6-2 or TRBV6-3 combines with J gene TRBJ1-5; 7 bases agree with TRBD1. After removal of 6 bases from V and 4 bases from J, the junction contained 6 bases not matched to a gene. CDR1 MNHEY and CDR2 SVGEGT come from the germline V gene. This CDR3 is 14 amino acids long. DNA for the CDR3: TGTGCCAGCAGCCCCGGGACAGTAAATCAGCCCCAGCATTTT. It encodes CASSPGTVNQPQHF.

The gene calls are TRBV7-3 and TRBJ2-1; weak D call: TRBD2 (5 bases). Germline CDR1 reads SGHTA; CDR2 reads FQGTGA. V was pared by 5 bases and J by 10 bases, with 12 bases between. The CDR3 length is 12 residues. CDR3 amino acids: CASSMRTGEQFF. For the CDR3, the DNA is TGTGCCAGCAGCATGAGGACTGGGGAGCAGTTCTTC.

The table lists this clone with many counts. V is TRBV28 and J is TRBJ1-4; a weak D match, TRBD1 (5 bases). The ends were cut back, 6 bases at V and 2 bases at J, with 13 bases in the middle. Germline CDR1 MDHEN, CDR2 SYDVKM. The CDR3 is made up of 15 amino acids. The CDR3 spells CASRSGGVTNEKLFF. CDR3 nucleotide sequence: TGTGCCAGCAGATCGGGGGGGGTGACTAATGAAAAACTGTTTTTT. Combining the CDR3 with reference TRBV28 and TRBJ1-4 gives the whole variable domain DVKVTQSSRYLVKRTGEKVFLECVQDMDHENMFWYRQDPGLGLRLIYFSYDVKMKEKGDIPEGYSVSREKKERFSLILESASTNQTSMYLCASRSGGVTNEKLFFGSGTQLSVL.

V is TRBV30 and J is TRBJ1-2; D not certain. With 2 bases removed from V and 8 bases from J, the gap between germline ends came to 15 bases. Germline V CDR1 and CDR2: GTSNPN, SVGIG (reference sequence). This CDR3 has 13 residues. The CDR3 nucleotides are TGTGCCTGGAGTCTCGGCAACCTATTAGGCTACACCTTC. Its translation: CAWSLGNLLGYTF.

The chain links TRBV6-5 to TRBJ2-2, with 9 bases matching TRBD1. The CDR3 is 15 residues long. Per the germline V gene, CDR1 is MNHEY and CDR2 is SVGAGI. J gave up 2 bases and V 4 bases, and 2 bases lay outside the gene matches. The CDR3 loop reads CASSSDRGNTGELFF. The CDR3 coding sequence is TGTGCCAGCAGTTCGGACAGGGGTAACACCGGGGAGCTGTTTTTT.

To note about this clone: At one end, the junction sequence differs from germline, possibly due to a read error. J is TRBJ2-5 and V is TRBV7-7; tentative D call: TRBD1 (6 bases). Germline values: CDR1 SSHAT, CDR2 FNYEAQ (reference sequence). The CDR3 length is 15 residues. In DNA, the CDR3 is TGTGCTAGCAGTTACACACAGGGAAGGGGGGAGACCCAGTACTTC. Encoded protein: CASSYTQGRGETQYF.

The chain couples TRBV3-1 (or the pseudogene TRBV3-2) to TRBJ2-2; 7 nucleotides line up with TRBD2. Germline V gene data show CDR1 as LGHDT and CDR2 as YNNKEL (reference sequence). V was clipped by 1 base and J by 7 bases; unmatched bases: 6. This CDR3 spans 15 amino acids. CDR3 protein: CASSQGSGFVGELFF. CDR3 DNA: TGTGCCAGCAGCCAAGGTAGCGGGTTCGTCGGGGAGCTGTTTTTT.

The CDR3 here is CASSRSQGGRSEQYF. The CDR3 bases are TGCGCCAGCAGCCGCAGCCAGGGGGGGCGGTCGGAGCAGTACTTC. The chain links TRBV5-1 to TRBJ2-7, with D perhaps assigned TRBD1 or TRBD2 (7 bases each). CDR1 SGHRS and CDR2 YFSETQ come from the germline V gene. The length of the CDR3 is 15 residues. V lost 4 bases, J lost 7 bases, and 21 bases lay in between.

The V call is TRBV27, the J call TRBJ2-7, with 11 positions matching TRBD2. The germline V gene encodes CDR1 MNHEY and CDR2 SMNVEV (reference sequence). This CDR3 has 14 amino acids. V shed 3 bases, J shed 5 bases, and the junction held 3 bases outside the gene matches. In DNA form, the CDR3 reads TGTGCCAGCAGTTTTACTAGCGGGAGACACGAGCAGTACTTC. The encoded protein is CASSFTSGRHEQYF.

V and J are TRBV7-9 and TRBJ1-2, with TRBD1 matching over 7 bases. The V segment lost 1 base and the J segment 7 bases; nucleotides outside the gene matches: 15. This CDR3 has 17 amino acids. Germline lookup yields CDR1 SEHNR and CDR2 FQNEAQ (reference sequence). The CDR3 spells CASSLVGTAPDSGGYTF. The CDR3 DNA follows: TGTGCCAGCAGCTTAGTTGGGACAGCCCCTGATTCGGGTGGCTACACCTTC.

This clone was observed a handful of times. V gene TRBV6-2 or TRBV6-3 combines with J gene TRBJ1-6, with TRBD1 identical over 7 bases. The J segment lost 10 bases and the V segment lost 5 bases, leaving 11 bases of the junction unmatched. The CDR3 runs 15 residues. Germline CDR1 and CDR2: MNHEY and SVGEGT. The CDR3 region has the DNA TGTGCCAGCAGTCACCGACAGGGACTGGGCTCACCCCTCCACTTT. It translates to CASSHRQGLGSPLHF.

In its sample, this clone was seen a few times. The chain uses TRBV18 and TRBJ1-6; 7 positions agree with TRBD1. The V and J ends lost 0 bases and 6 bases, in that order; junction bases with no gene match: 5. The CDR3 consists of 16 residues. CDR1 is KGHSH and CDR2 is LQKENI in the germline V gene. CDR3 coding DNA: TGTGCCAGCTCACCACCTCCGGGACAGCCTAATTCACCCCTCCACTTT. It yields the protein CASSPPPGQPNSPLHF.

This chain uses TRBV27 with TRBJ2-7, with 10 bases matching TRBD1. V was clipped by 4 bases and J by 5 bases; unmatched bases: 5. This CDR3 spans 14 amino acids. From germline, CDR1 is MNHEY and CDR2 SMNVEV (reference sequence). The CDR3 protein is CASSWDRGGDEQYF. The CDR3 bases are TGTGCCAGCAGTTGGGACAGGGGAGGGGACGAGCAGTACTTC.

The chain recombines TRBV7-9 with TRBJ1-2; a weak D match, TRBD1 (6 bases). Looked up from germline, CDR1 is SEHNR and CDR2 is FQNEAQ (reference sequence). V was cut by 3 bases and J by 7 bases, with 12 bases left in between. This CDR3 comprises 13 residues. The CDR3 DNA reads as TGTGCCAGCAGCTTGCGCACAGGGTCTGGCTACACCTTC. Its translation: CASSLRTGSGYTF.

This sequence joins TRBV5-1 and TRBJ2-7; maybe TRBD1 (7 bases). This CDR3 spans 16 amino acids. With 5 bases removed from V and 3 bases from J, the gap between germline ends came to 21 bases. Per the germline V gene, CDR1 is SGHRS and CDR2 is YFSETQ. The CDR3 region has the DNA TGCGCCAGCAGTCGACAGGGACTGGTAGTAGGCTACGAGCAGTACTTC. Protein: CASSRQGLVVGYEQYF.

The chain links TRBV27 to TRBJ1-6; D might be TRBD1 (6 bases). This CDR3 has 15 residues. Per the germline V gene, CDR1 is MNHEY and CDR2 is SMNVEV (reference sequence). Trimming removed 6 bases from V and 6 bases from J, with 15 bases in between. The CDR3 sequence: CASSFQGIFNSPLHF. The CDR3 DNA reads as TGTGCCAGCAGCTTCCAGGGGATCTTTAATTCACCCCTCCACTTT.

In DNA form, the CDR3 reads TGTGCCAGCAGTGAAGCGCTTAGAGGGGCGCGGAACACTGAAGCTTTCTTT. Translated: CASSEALRGARNTEAFF. The chain combines TRBV6-1 with TRBJ1-1, with D perhaps TRBD1 (5 bases). The length of the CDR3 is 17 residues. Germline CDR1 is MNHNS and CDR2 is SASEGT. The V end was cut by 0 bases, the J end by 1 base, with 15 bases between.